This T cell receptor (beta chain) was sequenced for a study of T cells expressing NK-cell markers. Overall study findings and caveats: For several donors, the dominant NKG2C+ clonotypes made up roughly 1.0-7.0% of their CD8+ T cells. In several donors, dominant clonotypes made up about 25-65% of CD3+CD56-NKG2C+ cells.

Points on this clonotype: Its antigen remains unknown.

5'RACE template switching built TCR beta cDNA with unique molecular identifiers. From its re-call of the 5' RACE reads, TCRdb lists each CDR3 protein once, without DNA. The sample has a few hundred thousand distinct CDR3 sequences. The source material was blood T cells: a sorted CD56 or NKG2C T cell subset, CD4+ or CD8+ T cells, or bulk PBMC T cells (not recorded which). This TCR was recovered from a man in his late teens or twenties in good health.

The CDR3 is CASSGDRLGETQYF. This rearrangement joins TRBV27 to TRBJ2-5; TCRdb reports TRBD1, a call that lacks DNA to check it against. Germline CDR1 reads MNHEY; CDR2 reads SMNVEV (reference sequence). This CDR3 spans 14 amino acids.